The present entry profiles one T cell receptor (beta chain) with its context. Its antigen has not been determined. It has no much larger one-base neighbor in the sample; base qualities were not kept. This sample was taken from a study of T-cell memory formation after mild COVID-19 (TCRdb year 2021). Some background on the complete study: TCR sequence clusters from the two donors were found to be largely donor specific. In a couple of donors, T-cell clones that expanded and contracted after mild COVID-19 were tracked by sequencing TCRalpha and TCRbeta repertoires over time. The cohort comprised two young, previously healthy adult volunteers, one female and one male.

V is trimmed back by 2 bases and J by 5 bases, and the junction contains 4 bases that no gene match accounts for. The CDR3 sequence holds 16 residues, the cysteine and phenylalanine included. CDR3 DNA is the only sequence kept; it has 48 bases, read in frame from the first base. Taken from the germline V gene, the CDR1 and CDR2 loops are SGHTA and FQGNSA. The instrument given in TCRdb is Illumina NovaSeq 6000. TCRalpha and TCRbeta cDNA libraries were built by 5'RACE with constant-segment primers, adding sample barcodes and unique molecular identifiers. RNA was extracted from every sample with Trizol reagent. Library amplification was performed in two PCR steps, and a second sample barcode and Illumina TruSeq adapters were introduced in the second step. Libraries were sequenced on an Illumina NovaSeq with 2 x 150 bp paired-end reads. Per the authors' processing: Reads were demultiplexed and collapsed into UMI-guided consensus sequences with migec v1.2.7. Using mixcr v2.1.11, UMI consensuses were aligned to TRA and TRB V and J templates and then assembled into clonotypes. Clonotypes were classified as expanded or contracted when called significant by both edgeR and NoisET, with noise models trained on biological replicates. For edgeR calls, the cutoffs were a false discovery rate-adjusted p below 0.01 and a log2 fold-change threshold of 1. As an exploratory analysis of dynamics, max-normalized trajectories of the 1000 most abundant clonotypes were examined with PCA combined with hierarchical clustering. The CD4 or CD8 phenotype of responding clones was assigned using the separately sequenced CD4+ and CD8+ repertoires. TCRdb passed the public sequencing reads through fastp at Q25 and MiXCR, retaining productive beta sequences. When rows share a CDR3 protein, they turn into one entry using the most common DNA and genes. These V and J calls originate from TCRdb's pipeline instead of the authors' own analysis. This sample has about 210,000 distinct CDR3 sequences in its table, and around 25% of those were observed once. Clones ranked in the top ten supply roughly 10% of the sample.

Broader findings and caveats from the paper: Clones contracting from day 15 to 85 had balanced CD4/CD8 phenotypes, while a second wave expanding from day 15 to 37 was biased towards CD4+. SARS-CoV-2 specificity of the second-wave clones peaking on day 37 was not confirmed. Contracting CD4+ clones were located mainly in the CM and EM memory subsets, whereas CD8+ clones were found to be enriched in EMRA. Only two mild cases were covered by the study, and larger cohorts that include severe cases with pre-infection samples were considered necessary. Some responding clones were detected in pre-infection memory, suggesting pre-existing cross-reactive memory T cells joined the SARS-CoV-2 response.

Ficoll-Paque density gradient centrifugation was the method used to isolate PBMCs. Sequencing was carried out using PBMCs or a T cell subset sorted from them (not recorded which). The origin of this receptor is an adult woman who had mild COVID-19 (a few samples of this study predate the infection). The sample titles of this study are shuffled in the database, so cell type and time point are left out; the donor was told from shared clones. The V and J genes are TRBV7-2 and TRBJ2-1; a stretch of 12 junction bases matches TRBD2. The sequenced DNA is TGTGCCAGCAGCTTATCTCGGACTAGCGGGAACAATGAGCAGTTCTTC. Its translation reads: CASSLSRTSGNNEQFF.